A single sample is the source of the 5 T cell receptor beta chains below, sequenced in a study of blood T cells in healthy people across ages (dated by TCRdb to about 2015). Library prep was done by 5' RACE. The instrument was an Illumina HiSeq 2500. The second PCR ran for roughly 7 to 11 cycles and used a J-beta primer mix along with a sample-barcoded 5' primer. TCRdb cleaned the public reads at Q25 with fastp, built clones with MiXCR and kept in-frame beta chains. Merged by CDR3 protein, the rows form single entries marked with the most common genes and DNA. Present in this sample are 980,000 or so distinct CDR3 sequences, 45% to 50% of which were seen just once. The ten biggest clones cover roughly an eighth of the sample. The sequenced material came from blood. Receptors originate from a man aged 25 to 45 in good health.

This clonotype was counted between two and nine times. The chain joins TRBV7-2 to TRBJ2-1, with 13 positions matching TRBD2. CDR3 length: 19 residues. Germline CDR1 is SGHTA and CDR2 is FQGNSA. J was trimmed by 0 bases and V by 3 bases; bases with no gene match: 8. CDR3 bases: TGTGCCAGCAGCTTGACCGGGACTAGCGGGGCTAGCTCCTACAATGAGCAGTTCTTC. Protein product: CASSLTGTSGASSYNEQFF.

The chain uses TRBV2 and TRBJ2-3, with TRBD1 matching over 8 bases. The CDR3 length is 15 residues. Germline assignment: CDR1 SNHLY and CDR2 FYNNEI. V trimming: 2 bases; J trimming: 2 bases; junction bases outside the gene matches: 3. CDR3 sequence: CASSEQGAATDTQYF. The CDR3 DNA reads TGTGCCAGCAGTGAACAGGGGGCGGCCACAGATACGCAGTATTTT.

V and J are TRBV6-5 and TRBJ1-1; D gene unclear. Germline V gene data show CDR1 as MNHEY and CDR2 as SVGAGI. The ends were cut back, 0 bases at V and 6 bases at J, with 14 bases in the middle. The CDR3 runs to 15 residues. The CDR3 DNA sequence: TGTGCCAGCAGTTACTCAGACACCCCGGTCCCTGAAGCTTTCTTT. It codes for CASSYSDTPVPEAFF.

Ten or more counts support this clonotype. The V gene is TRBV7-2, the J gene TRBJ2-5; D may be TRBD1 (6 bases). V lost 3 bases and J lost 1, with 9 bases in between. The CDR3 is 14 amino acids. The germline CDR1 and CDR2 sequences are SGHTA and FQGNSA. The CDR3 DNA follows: TGTGCCAGCAGCTTCAGCAGGGGCCAAGAGACCCAGTACTTC. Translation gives CASSFSRGQETQYF.

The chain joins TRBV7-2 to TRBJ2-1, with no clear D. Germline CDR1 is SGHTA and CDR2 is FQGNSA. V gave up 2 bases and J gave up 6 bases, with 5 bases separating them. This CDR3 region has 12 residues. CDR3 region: CASSLRINEQFF. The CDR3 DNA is TGTGCCAGCAGCTTAAGGATCAATGAGCAGTTCTTC.